The 24 T cell receptor beta chains in this list originate from one sample, sequenced in a study of shared clonotypes between healthy human individuals. TCRdb's table, derived via immunoSEQ multiplex PCR, lists solely in-frame clones and lacks some. The sample yields approximately 1.5 million clones, less than 99% seen once. Sequenced input: naive CD4+ T cells sorted from blood. Stated subset: CD45RA+ positively selected. The receptor set was obtained from a man aged 25 to 40 in good health.

The chain is built from TRBV9 and TRBJ2-6; D is possibly TRBD2 (5 bases). The CDR3 has 15 residues. The V gene's germline CDR1 is SGDLS and CDR2 YYNGEE. Trimming took 3 bases from V and 1 from J, leaving 8 bases between them. CDR3 coding DNA: TGTGCCAGCAGCGGGACTGTTTCTGGGGCCAACGTCCTGACTTTC. Encoded protein: CASSGTVSGANVLTF.

The count of this clone is one. The chain employs TRBV11-2 and TRBJ1-1; D not certain. Germline V gives CDR1 SGHAT, CDR2 FQNNGV. Between the trimmed V and J ends, which lost 0 bases and 2 bases, there was a span of 7 bases. This CDR3 is built from 14 residues. The CDR3 sequence: CASSLDRKNTEAFF. The CDR3 region has the DNA TGTGCCAGCAGCTTAGATCGGAAAAACACTGAAGCTTTCTTT.

The chain uses TRBV7-2 and TRBJ2-7, with TRBD1 matching 9 bases. J gave up 1 base and V 1 base, and 8 bases lay outside the gene matches. Germline CDR1 and CDR2: SGHTA and FQGNSA. The CDR3 is made up of 17 amino acids. CDR3 nucleotide sequence: TGTGCCAGCAGCTTAGTTTGGGACAGGGTATCATCCTACGAGCAGTACTTC. It encodes CASSLVWDRVSSYEQYF.

The chain is built from TRBV6-6 and TRBJ1-5, with D perhaps TRBD1 (5 bases). From germline, CDR1 is MNHNY and CDR2 SVGAGI (reference sequence). Trimming took 1 base from V and 4 from J, leaving 14 bases between them. The CDR3 has 16 residues. The CDR3 loop reads CASSYFSPGGNQPQHF. The DNA of the CDR3 is TGTGCCAGCAGTTACTTCTCTCCGGGGGGAAATCAGCCCCAGCATTTT.

V is TRBV28 and J is TRBJ2-7; D not certain. CDR3 size: 13 residues. Germline V gene sequence: CDR1 MDHEN, CDR2 SYDVKM. V lost 5 bases and J 1 base, leaving 9 bases between the germline ends. CDR3 DNA: TGTGCCAGCAGTCAGGACGGATCCTACGAGCAGTACTTC. The encoded protein is CASSQDGSYEQYF. The full variable domain, rest sourced from reference TRBV28 and TRBJ2-7, is DVKVTQSSRYLVKRTGEKVFLECVQDMDHENMFWYRQDPGLGLRLIYFSYDVKMKEKGDIPEGYSVSREKKERFSLILESASTNQTSMYLCASSQDGSYEQYFGPGTRLTVT.

This chain uses TRBV5-1 with TRBJ2-3, with TRBD2 as a possible D gene (6 bases). Deletions cut 4 bases from V and 0 bases from J, with 15 bases between. From germline, CDR1 is SGHRS and CDR2 YFSETQ. CDR3 length equals 16 residues. The CDR3 coding sequence is TGCGCCAGCAGCGAACCCAGTAGCGGCAGCACAGATACGCAGTATTTT. Translating gives CASSEPSSGSTDTQYF.

This chain connects TRBV10-2 to TRBJ1-5; D might be TRBD1 (5 bases). The CDR3 runs to 15 residues. V lost 0 bases, J lost 2 bases, and 8 bases lay in between. Per the germline V gene, CDR1 is WSHSY and CDR2 is SAAADI. This CDR3 is CASSESGTGNQPQHF. The DNA for the CDR3 is TGCGCCAGCAGTGAGTCCGGGACGGGCAATCAGCCCCAGCATTTT.

This chain joins TRBV25-1 and TRBJ1-4; D may be TRBD1 (5 bases). Trimming pared 6 bases from V and 0 bases from J, leaving 17 bases between. Germline assignment: CDR1 MGHDK and CDR2 SYGVNS. This CDR3 comprises 17 residues. The CDR3 region is CASRGTSHVATNEKLFF. The CDR3 DNA is TGTGCCAGCAGGGGGACCTCGCACGTTGCAACTAATGAAAAACTGTTTTTT.

The rearrangement joins TRBV9 to TRBJ2-5; the match to TRBD2 covers 8 bases. V gave up 2 bases and J gave up 5 bases; unmatched junction bases: 8. The CDR3 spans 15 residues. Germline assignment: CDR1 SGDLS and CDR2 YYNGEE. CDR3 residues: CASSVVAGSVETQYF. CDR3 nucleotides: TGTGCCAGCAGCGTGGTAGCGGGATCGGTGGAGACCCAGTACTTC.

This rearrangement joins TRBV2 to TRBJ2-3; D gene unclear. The CDR3 sequence is 16 residues long. Germline CDR1 and CDR2: SNHLY and FYNNEI. V was pared by 5 bases and J by 2 bases, with 17 bases between. For the CDR3, the DNA is TGTGCCAGCAGTTTACCAAGTGGTCCACCCACAGATACGCAGTATTTT. Protein product: CASSLPSGPPTDTQYF.

V gene TRBV19 combines with J gene TRBJ1-2; D call uncertain. Per germline, CDR1 LNHDA and CDR2 SQIVND (reference sequence). The CDR3 runs to 15 residues. V shed 3 bases and J shed 4 bases, with 15 bases lying between them. As DNA, the CDR3 is TGTGCCAGTAGTATCGGAGACATCAGCGGCTATGGCTACACCTTC. Translation: CASSIGDISGYGYTF.

The rearrangement joins TRBV25-1 to TRBJ2-3; D gene ambiguous. In germline, CDR1 is MGHDK, CDR2 SYGVNS. Trimming shortened V by 2 bases and J by 0 bases, and 9 bases separated the two germline ends. CDR3 length: 15 residues. Here the CDR3 reads CASSELGTSTDTQYF. The CDR3 coding sequence is TGTGCCAGCAGTGAACTTGGTACTAGCACAGATACGCAGTATTTT.

V usage is TRBV11-2 and J usage is TRBJ2-3, with D perhaps given as TRBD1 or TRBD2 (5 bases each). Germline loops: CDR1 SGHAT, CDR2 FQNNGV. This CDR3 contains 16 residues. Between the trimmed V and J ends, which lost 3 bases and 2 bases, there was a span of 15 bases. The CDR3 sequence is CASSLGTWGTTDTQYF. The CDR3 DNA is TGTGCCAGCAGCTTGGGGACCTGGGGAACCACAGATACGCAGTATTTT.

The rearrangement uses TRBV29-1 and TRBJ2-7, with 7 bases fitting TRBD2. J gave up 5 bases and V 5 bases, and 12 bases lay outside the gene matches. This CDR3 is built from 14 residues. Germline CDR1 reads SQVTM; CDR2 reads ANQGSEA. Here the CDR3 reads CSVSQRGRGNEQYF. The CDR3 bases are TGCAGCGTTTCCCAGCGGGGCCGCGGGAACGAGCAGTACTTC.

The CDR3 protein is CAWSSGTTYEQYF. The CDR3 DNA reads as TGTGCCTGGAGTTCCGGGACTACCTACGAGCAGTACTTC. The rearrangement joins TRBV30 to TRBJ2-7, with 7 bases fitting TRBD2. In germline, CDR1 is GTSNPN, CDR2 SVGIG (reference sequence). The CDR3 is made up of 13 amino acids. The V and J ends lost 2 bases and 2 bases, in that order; junction bases with no gene match: 3.

For this clone: Different DNA sequences within this sample yield the same CDR3. The chain couples TRBV5-4 to TRBJ2-1; D might be TRBD2 (6 bases). CDR1 is SGHNT, CDR2 YYREEE, per germline (reference sequence). The germline V and J ends were trimmed by 0 bases and 6 bases, with 7 bases remaining between them. CDR3 length equals 13 residues. The DNA for the CDR3 is TGTGCCAGCAGCTTGGCCGGGGGCAATGAGCAGTTCTTC. As protein: CASSLAGGNEQFF.

The genes are TRBV20-1 and TRBJ1-1; D possibly corresponds to TRBD1 (5 bases). Germline CDR1 DFQATT, CDR2 SNEGSKA (reference sequence). The CDR3 loop spans 10 amino acids. Trimming shortened V by 6 bases and J by 5 bases, and 7 bases separated the two germline ends. CDR3 in amino acids: CSAQGTEAFF. CDR3 sequence (DNA): TGCAGTGCCCAGGGTACTGAAGCTTTCTTT.

The CDR3 DNA follows: TGTGCCTGGAGTGTACGGTCTGGTGCTCAGCCCCAGCATTTT. Translating gives CAWSVRSGAQPQHF. The chain joins TRBV30 to TRBJ1-5, with D uncertain. The CDR3 contains 14 residues. Per germline, CDR1 GTSNPN and CDR2 SVGIG (reference sequence). Trimming left V 0 bases short and J 6 bases short, with 12 bases between.

The J gene is TRBJ2-1, the V gene TRBV13, with 11 bases lining up with TRBD1. Germline lookup yields CDR1 PRHDT and CDR2 FYEKMQ (reference sequence). The CDR3 runs 14 residues. Germline trimming cut 3 bases from V and 9 bases from J; bases unmatched to any gene: 4. The CDR3 here is CASSLDRGLSEQFF. Written as DNA, the CDR3 is TGTGCCAGCAGCTTGGACAGGGGGCTGAGTGAGCAGTTCTTC.

V gene TRBV14 combines with J gene TRBJ2-2; TRBD1 might be the D (5 bases). V was clipped by 1 base and J by 6 bases, with 9 bases between them. The CDR3 is made up of 14 amino acids. In germline, CDR1 is SGHDN, CDR2 FVKESK. The CDR3 nucleotides read TGTGCCAGCAGCCAAGTACCAGGGTCCGGGGAGCTGTTTTTT. It yields the protein CASSQVPGSGELFF.

This chain connects TRBV5-4 to TRBJ2-7; TRBD1 matches 11 bases. The junction had 1 base not matched to a gene; V was cut back by 4 bases and J by 1 base. CDR3 length equals 14 residues. Looked up from germline, CDR1 is SGHNT and CDR2 is YYREEE (reference sequence). The CDR3 loop is CASSGTGGSYEQYF. CDR3 bases: TGTGCCAGCAGCGGGACAGGGGGTTCCTACGAGCAGTACTTC.

The chain uses TRBV28 and TRBJ1-3; perhaps TRBD1 as D (5 bases). V lost 2 bases and J 4 bases, leaving 15 bases between the germline ends. Germline V CDR1 and CDR2: MDHEN, SYDVKM. The CDR3 contains 16 residues. The CDR3 reads CASSLAGPGRGNTIYF. CDR3 nucleotide sequence: TGTGCCAGCAGTTTAGCCGGACCAGGGAGGGGAAACACCATATATTTT.

The genes are TRBV5-1 and TRBJ2-1; the match to TRBD2 covers 8 bases. CDR1 is SGHRS and CDR2 is YFSETQ in the germline V gene. Trimming at V came to 2 bases and at J to 5 bases, leaving 9 bases not matched to a gene. The CDR3 is 16 amino acids. CDR3 sequence reads: CASSFGGRTDNNEQFF. In DNA form, the CDR3 reads TGCGCCAGCAGCTTCGGCGGGAGGACCGATAACAATGAGCAGTTCTTC. Full variable domain (missing parts from reference TRBV5-1 and TRBJ2-1): KAGVTQTPRYLIKTRGQQVTLSCSPISGHRSVSWYQQTPGQGLQFLFEYFSETQRNKGNFPGRFSGRQFSNSRSEMNVSTLELGDSALYLCASSFGGRTDNNEQFFGPGTRLTVL.

V gene TRBV6-1 combines with J gene TRBJ1-1; 7 nucleotides align to TRBD1. Germline loops: CDR1 MNHNS, CDR2 SASEGT. The J segment lost 7 bases and the V segment lost 7 bases, leaving 6 bases of the junction unmatched. The CDR3 is made up of 12 amino acids. CDR3 bases: TGTGCCAGCACCATGGGACAGTATGAAGCTTTCTTT. As protein: CASTMGQYEAFF.